These 29 T cell receptor beta chains came from one sample sequenced in a study of vaccination and CD4 T cells after COVID-19. The antigens for these receptors are not known. An Oncomine TCR Beta short-read assay was used to sequence the DNA from cultured CD4+ T cells. MiXCR, run by TCRdb on the PCR reads, gives a single entry per CDR3 protein. The profile shows approximately 14,000 distinct CDR3 sequences, about 53% of them singletons. Specified treatment: approximately nine-day PBMC culture with coronavirus spike peptide pools or control peptides (ViraFEST assay). Sequences were derived from CD4+ T cells from blood, cultured in vitro, sampled before SARS-CoV-2 vaccination. These receptors came from a human donor who had recovered from COVID-19.

In nucleotides, the CDR3 is TGTGCCAGCAGCTTAATGGGTTCTGGTCAGCCCCAGCATTTT. Its protein is CASSLMGSGQPQHF. The rearrangement joins TRBV7-8 to TRBJ1-5; D call uncertain. Deletions cut 2 bases from V and 6 bases from J, with 11 bases between. Germline CDR1 reads SGHVS; CDR2 reads FQNEAQ. The CDR3 runs to 14 residues.

The J gene is TRBJ2-7, the V gene TRBV7-8; D not certain. This CDR3 contains 15 residues. Germline assignment: CDR1 SGHVS and CDR2 FQNEAQ. V lost 1 base, J lost 9 bases, and 19 bases lay in between. CDR3 loop: CASSLVDIGVDGQYF. The CDR3 nucleotides are TGTGCCAGCAGCTTAGTCGATATAGGCGTCGACGGGCAGTACTTC.

A few counts support this clonotype. This sequence joins TRBV20-1 and TRBJ1-1; D is unresolved. From germline, CDR1 is DFQATT and CDR2 SNEGSKA (reference sequence). The CDR3 extends over 13 amino acids. The V and J ends lost 5 bases and 2 bases respectively, with 12 bases between them. Here the CDR3 DNA reads TGCAGTGCTCCCTCGCAGGTAAACACTGAAGCTTTCTTT. Protein: CSAPSQVNTEAFF.

The chain joins TRBV4-1 to TRBJ1-6; perhaps TRBD1 as D (5 bases). CDR1 MGHRA and CDR2 YSYEKL come from the germline V gene. Between the trimmed V and J ends, which lost 5 bases and 7 bases, there was a span of 21 bases. The CDR3 has 17 residues. CDR3 sequence: CASSSQPRAGINSPLHF. The CDR3 nucleotides read TGCGCCAGCAGCTCACAGCCTAGGGCAGGGATCAATTCACCCCTCCACTTT.

A few counts support this clonotype. The chain employs TRBV20-1 and TRBJ1-5; D might be TRBD1 (5 bases). The V end was cut by 0 bases, the J end by 7 bases, with 13 bases between. Per the germline V gene, CDR1 is DFQATT and CDR2 is SNEGSKA (reference sequence). This CDR3 region has 14 residues. CDR3 DNA: TGCAGTGCTAGAGACAGGCGGGGGTCCCAGCCCCAGCATTTT. Translation: CSARDRRGSQPQHF.

V gene TRBV7-7 combines with J gene TRBJ2-3; no reliable D call. The V and J ends lost 1 base and 0 bases respectively, with 11 bases between them. Germline CDR1 is SSHAT and CDR2 is FNYEAQ (reference sequence). This CDR3 region has 16 residues. The CDR3 sequence is CASSLGLGPSTDTQYF. CDR3 sequence (DNA): TGTGCCAGCAGCTTAGGACTCGGACCGAGCACAGATACGCAGTATTTT. The entire variable domain, with the rest obtained from reference TRBV7-7 and TRBJ2-3, is as follows: GAGVSQSPRYKVTKRGQDVTLRCDPISSHATLYWYQQALGQGPEFLTYFNYEAQPDKSGLPSDRFSAERPEGSISTLTIQRTEQRDSAMYRCASSLGLGPSTDTQYFGPGTRLTVL.

The CDR3 nucleotides read TGCAGTGCTAGAGTGTATAGTAACGAGCAGTACTTC. Residues: CSARVYSNEQYF. The chain recombines TRBV20-1 with TRBJ2-7; D is uncertain. The CDR3 has 12 amino acids. Germline V CDR1 and CDR2: DFQATT, SNEGSKA (reference sequence). Trimming cost V 1 base and J 5 bases, with 9 bases left between them.

The chain uses TRBV6-2 or TRBV6-3 and TRBJ2-1; 10 bases line up with TRBD2. Unmatched junction bases numbered 8, after V lost 6 bases and J lost 0 bases. CDR3 length equals 17 residues. Germline assignment: CDR1 MNHEY and CDR2 SVGEGT. For the CDR3, the DNA is TGTGCCAGCAGCCCCGATAGCGGGAGGAGCTCCTACAATGAGCAGTTCTTC. Its translation: CASSPDSGRSSYNEQFF.

The chain uses TRBV6-2 or TRBV6-3 and TRBJ2-5, with a possible D match to TRBD1 (6 bases). Trimming stripped 5 bases from V and 3 bases from J, with 16 bases between. The CDR3 is made up of 15 amino acids. Looked up from germline, CDR1 is MNHEY and CDR2 is SVGEGT. The CDR3 DNA sequence: TGTGCCAGCAGTCGCTTTGACAGGACAAAAGAGACCCAGTACTTC. Its protein product is CASSRFDRTKETQYF.

This clonotype came up a few times. The chain couples TRBV20-1 to TRBJ1-5; 9 bases fit TRBD1. The CDR3 contains 16 residues. J lost 10 bases, V lost 2 bases, and 15 bases had no gene match. CDR1 and CDR2 (germline): DFQATT, SNEGSKA (reference sequence). CDR3 residues: CSARRGTGLATSPQHF. In DNA form, the CDR3 reads TGCAGTGCTAGAAGAGGGACAGGGTTGGCTACCTCCCCCCAGCATTTT.

This clonotype has a handful of counts. The rearrangement uses TRBV7-3 and TRBJ2-5; 13 bases are shared with TRBD2. V gave up 5 bases and J gave up 4 bases; unmatched junction bases: 7. The length of the CDR3 is 16 residues. Germline V CDR1 and CDR2: SGHTA, FQGTGA. In DNA, the CDR3 is TGTGCCAGCAGCCCAAAGGGACTAGCGGGGTTAGAGACCCAGTACTTC. It specifies CASSPKGLAGLETQYF.

This clonotype was seen only a few times. This rearrangement joins TRBV7-3 to TRBJ2-2; 7 bases match TRBD2. The CDR3 loop spans 15 amino acids. Germline V gene sequence: CDR1 SGHTA, CDR2 FQGTGA. V lost 5 bases, J lost 0 bases, and 3 bases stayed unmatched. CDR3 DNA: TGTGCCAGCAGCAAGAGCGGGACGAACACCGGGGAGCTGTTTTTT. Translating gives CASSKSGTNTGELFF.

This chain links TRBV6-2 or TRBV6-3 with TRBJ2-1; 13 bases fit TRBD2. V lost 5 bases and J lost 2; bases outside the gene matches: 9. There are 18 residues in the CDR3. The germline V gene has CDR1 MNHEY and CDR2 SVGEGT. CDR3 loop: CASSEWTSGRRTYNEQFF. As DNA, the CDR3 is TGTGCCAGCAGTGAATGGACTAGCGGGAGAAGGACCTACAATGAGCAGTTCTTC.

CDR3 in DNA: TGCAGTGCTTTAGCGGGAGGGAGCTCCTACGAGCAGTACTTC. Translation gives CSALAGGSSYEQYF. The V gene is TRBV20-1, the J gene TRBJ2-7; 11 bases match TRBD2. This CDR3 spans 14 amino acids. Germline CDR1 and CDR2: DFQATT and SNEGSKA (reference sequence). V was clipped by 5 bases and J by 0 bases; unmatched bases: 3.

This rearrangement joins TRBV6-1 to TRBJ1-5; the D is unclear. Per germline, CDR1 MNHNS and CDR2 SASEGT. Between the trimmed V and J ends, which lost 5 bases and 2 bases, there was a span of 13 bases. This CDR3 contains 15 residues. The CDR3 sequence: CASSLGGYGNQPQHF. The CDR3 nucleotides are TGTGCCAGCAGTCTGGGTGGGTACGGCAATCAGCCCCAGCATTTT.

The chain couples TRBV28 to TRBJ2-1; D perhaps matches TRBD2 (5 bases). There are 17 residues in the CDR3. V was pared by 4 bases and J by 7 bases, with 23 bases between. CDR1 is MDHEN and CDR2 is SYDVKM in the germline V gene. The CDR3 DNA follows: TGTGCCAGCAGTTCGAGCCTGACTGGACTGACGAGGAATGAGCAGTTCTTC. Encoded protein: CASSSSLTGLTRNEQFF.

The V and J genes are TRBV11-3 and TRBJ2-4; 8 bases line up with TRBD1. This CDR3 spans 15 amino acids. Germline assignment: CDR1 SGHNT and CDR2 YENEEA. Trimming at V came to 3 bases and at J to 3 bases, leaving 4 bases not matched to a gene. The CDR3 DNA sequence: TGTGCCAGCAGCTTCAGGGGGCCCGGCAAAAACATTCAGTACTTC. Translating it yields CASSFRGPGKNIQYF.

In this sample, this clonotype turned up a few times. The rearrangement joins TRBV20-1 to TRBJ1-2; D possibly corresponds to TRBD1 (5 bases). The CDR3 totals 14 residues. V lost 2 bases and J lost 0, with 10 bases in between. Germline CDR1 reads DFQATT; CDR2 reads SNEGSKA (reference sequence). The CDR3 DNA is TGCAGTGCTAGAAACCCAGGGACTAACTATGGCTACACCTTC. Amino acid sequence: CSARNPGTNYGYTF.

The gene calls are TRBV7-9 and TRBJ2-3, with D tentatively TRBD1 or TRBD2 (6 bases each). Trimming cost V 4 bases and J 3 bases, with 20 bases left between them. This CDR3 contains 17 residues. CDR1 SEHNR and CDR2 FQNEAQ come from the germline V gene (reference sequence). The CDR3 is CASSSLRVGGATDTQYF. The DNA for the CDR3 is TGTGCCAGCAGCTCACTTAGAGTGGGGGGCGCAACAGATACGCAGTATTTT. The full variable domain, in which reference TRBV7-9 and TRBJ2-3 provide the parts outside the CDR3, is DTGVSQNPRHKITKRGQNVTFRCDPISEHNRLYWYRQTLGQGPEFLTYFQNEAQLEKSRLLSDRFSAERPKGSFSTLEIQRTEQGDSAMYLCASSSLRVGGATDTQYFGPGTRLTVL.

V usage is TRBV20-1 and J usage is TRBJ2-3; possibly TRBD1 for D (6 bases). Deletions cut 5 bases from V and 1 base from J, with 13 bases between. The CDR3 contains 14 residues. CDR1 and CDR2 (germline): DFQATT, SNEGSKA (reference sequence). Here the CDR3 reads CSAFQGHRTDTQYF. The CDR3 region has the DNA TGCAGTGCTTTCCAGGGACACCGCACAGATACGCAGTATTTT.

V usage is TRBV7-3 and J usage is TRBJ1-6; TRBD1 might be the D (5 bases). Germline CDR1 is SGHTA and CDR2 is FQGTGA. The V end lost 0 bases, the J end lost 6 bases, and 9 bases lay between the germline ends. The CDR3 covers 15 residues. The CDR3 protein is CASSLTGTANSPLHF. In nucleotides, the CDR3 is TGTGCCAGCAGCTTAACTGGGACCGCTAATTCACCCCTCCACTTT.

This clonotype has only a few counts. The V gene is TRBV6-1, the J gene TRBJ2-2; 11 bases are a match to TRBD2. With 2 bases clipped from V and 6 bases from J, the junction kept 5 bases outside the gene matches. The CDR3 runs 16 residues. From germline, CDR1 is MNHNS and CDR2 SASEGT. The CDR3 region has the DNA TGTGCCAGCAGTGAACTGGGACTAGCGGTCCCCGGGGAGCTGTTTTTT. Translation gives CASSELGLAVPGELFF.

V and J are TRBV19 and TRBJ1-1; TRBD1 matches 7 bases. This CDR3 is built from 12 residues. CDR1 is LNHDA and CDR2 is SQIVND in the germline V gene (reference sequence). V was pared by 5 bases and J by 7 bases, with 4 bases of the junction left unmatched. The CDR3 region is CASSSDRVEAFF. In nucleotides, the CDR3 is TGTGCCAGTAGTTCTGACAGGGTTGAAGCTTTCTTT.

V usage is TRBV20-1 and J usage is TRBJ1-5, with a tentative D call TRBD1 (5 bases). Trimming stripped 5 bases from V and 7 bases from J, with 21 bases between. In germline, CDR1 is DFQATT, CDR2 SNEGSKA (reference sequence). The CDR3 spans 15 residues. Here the CDR3 DNA reads TGCAGTGCTCCACCCGGCGGGGGGGTAGACCAGCCCCAGCATTTT. Translated: CSAPPGGGVDQPQHF.

This chain uses TRBV6-1 with TRBJ2-2, with TRBD1 matching 9 bases. Per the germline V gene, CDR1 is MNHNS and CDR2 is SASEGT. The length of the CDR3 is 17 residues. V dropped 2 bases and J dropped 1; count of bases not matched to a gene: 5. CDR3 coding DNA: TGTGCCAGCAGTGAAATGCCGGGACAGGGGAACACCGGGGAGCTGTTTTTT. Residues: CASSEMPGQGNTGELFF.

This clonotype was counted between two and nine times. The genes are TRBV24-1 and TRBJ1-2; a weak D match, TRBD1 (6 bases). The CDR3 totals 11 residues. With 8 bases removed from V and 7 bases from J, the gap between germline ends came to 10 bases. Looked up from germline, CDR1 is KGHDR and CDR2 is SFDVKD. The CDR3 loop reads CATKQGLGYTF. Here the CDR3 DNA reads TGTGCCACCAAACAGGGTCTTGGCTACACCTTC.

V and J are TRBV2 and TRBJ1-1, with 7 bases lining up with TRBD1. Trimming cost V 6 bases and J 4 bases; bases outside gene matches: 8. The germline CDR1 and CDR2 sequences are SNHLY and FYNNEI. This CDR3 contains 14 residues. The CDR3 region is CASSLQGRTTEAFF. The CDR3 bases are TGTGCCAGCAGCCTACAGGGGAGGACCACTGAAGCTTTCTTT.

This clonotype was detected only a few times. The chain joins TRBV19 to TRBJ1-2; TRBD1 might be the D (6 bases). Germline CDR1 reads LNHDA; CDR2 reads SQIVND (reference sequence). The CDR3 has 15 amino acids. V lost 4 bases and J lost 4, with 16 bases in between. As DNA, the CDR3 is TGTGCCAGTAGTAGTTTCGTTCGGGACACCTATGGCTACACCTTC. The encoded protein is CASSSFVRDTYGYTF.

This sequence joins TRBV12-3 or TRBV12-4 and TRBJ1-1; tentatively, D is TRBD1 (5 bases). V lost 5 bases to trimming and J lost 0 bases, with 10 bases between them. The length of the CDR3 is 14 residues. DNA for the CDR3: TGTGCCAGCAGTCCCCGGGGGTTGAACACTGAAGCTTTCTTT. Its translation is CASSPRGLNTEAFF.